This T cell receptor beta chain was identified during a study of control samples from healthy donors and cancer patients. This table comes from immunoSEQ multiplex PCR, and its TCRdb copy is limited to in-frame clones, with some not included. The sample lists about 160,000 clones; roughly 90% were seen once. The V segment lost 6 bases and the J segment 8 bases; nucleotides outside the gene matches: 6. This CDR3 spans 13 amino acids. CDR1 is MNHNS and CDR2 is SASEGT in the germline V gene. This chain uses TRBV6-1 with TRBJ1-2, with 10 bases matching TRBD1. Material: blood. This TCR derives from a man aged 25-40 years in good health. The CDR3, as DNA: TGTGCCAGCAGCAGACAGGGGGCGTACGGCTACACCTTC. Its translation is CASSRQGAYGYTF.